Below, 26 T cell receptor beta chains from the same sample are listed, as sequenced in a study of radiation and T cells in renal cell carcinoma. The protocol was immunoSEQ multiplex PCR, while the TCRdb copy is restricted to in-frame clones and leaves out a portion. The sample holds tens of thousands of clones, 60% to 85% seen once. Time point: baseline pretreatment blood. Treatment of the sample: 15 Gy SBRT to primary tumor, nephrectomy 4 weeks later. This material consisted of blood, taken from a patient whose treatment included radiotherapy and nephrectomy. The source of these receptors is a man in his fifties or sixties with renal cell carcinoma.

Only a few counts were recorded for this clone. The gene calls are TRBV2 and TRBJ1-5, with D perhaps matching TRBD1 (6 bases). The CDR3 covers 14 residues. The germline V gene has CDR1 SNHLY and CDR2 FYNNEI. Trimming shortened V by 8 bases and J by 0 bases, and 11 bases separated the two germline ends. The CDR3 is CASGTSNSNQPQHF. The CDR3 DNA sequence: TGTGCCAGCGGGACATCGAATAGCAATCAGCCCCAGCATTTT.

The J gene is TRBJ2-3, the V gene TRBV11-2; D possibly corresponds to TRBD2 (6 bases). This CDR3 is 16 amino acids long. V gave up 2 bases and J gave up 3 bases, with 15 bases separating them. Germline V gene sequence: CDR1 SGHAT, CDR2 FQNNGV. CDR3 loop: CASSLMGGVGTDTQYF. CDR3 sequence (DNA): TGTGCCAGCAGCTTAATGGGGGGTGTCGGGACAGATACGCAGTATTTT.

This CDR3 is CASSYSGAGTEAFF. For the CDR3, the DNA is TGTGCCAGCAGTTACTCCGGGGCCGGGACTGAAGCTTTCTTT. The chain employs TRBV6-5 and TRBJ1-1; weak D call: TRBD1 (5 bases). Trimming shortened V by 0 bases and J by 5 bases, and 10 bases separated the two germline ends. CDR1 and CDR2 from the germline V gene are MNHEY and SVGAGI. This CDR3 has 14 amino acids.

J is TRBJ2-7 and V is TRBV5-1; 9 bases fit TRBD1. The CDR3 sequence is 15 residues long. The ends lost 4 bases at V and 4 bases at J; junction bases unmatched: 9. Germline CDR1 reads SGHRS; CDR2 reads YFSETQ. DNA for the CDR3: TGCGCCAGCAGCACCGGGGGGACAGGGAAATACGAGCAGTACTTC. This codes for CASSTGGTGKYEQYF.

The CDR3 coding sequence is TGTGCCACCAGCAGAGATGGGAGGCGCGAGCAGTACGTC. Residues: CATSRDGRREQYV. The chain combines TRBV15 with TRBJ2-7; possibly TRBD2 for D (6 bases). The germline gives CDR1 LNHNV, CDR2 YYDKDF (reference sequence). The V gene lost 0 bases and the J gene lost 6 bases, with 9 bases spanning the gap. The CDR3 is made up of 13 amino acids.

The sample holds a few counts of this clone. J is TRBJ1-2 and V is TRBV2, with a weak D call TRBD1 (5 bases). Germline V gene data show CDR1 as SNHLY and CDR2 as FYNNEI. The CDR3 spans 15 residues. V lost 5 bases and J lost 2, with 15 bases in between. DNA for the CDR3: TGTGCCAGCAGTTCACCGGACACCGCAAACTATGGCTACACCTTC. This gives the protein CASSSPDTANYGYTF.

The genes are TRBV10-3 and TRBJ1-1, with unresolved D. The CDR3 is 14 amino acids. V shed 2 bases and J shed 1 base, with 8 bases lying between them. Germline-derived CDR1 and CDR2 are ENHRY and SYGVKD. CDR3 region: CAISETVANTEAFF. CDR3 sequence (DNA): TGTGCCATCAGTGAGACAGTTGCGAACACTGAAGCTTTCTTT.

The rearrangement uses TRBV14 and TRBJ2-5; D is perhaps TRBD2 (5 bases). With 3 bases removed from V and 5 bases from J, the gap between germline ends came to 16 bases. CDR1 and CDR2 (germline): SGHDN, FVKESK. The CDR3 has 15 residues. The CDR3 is CASSQVEGYGETQYF. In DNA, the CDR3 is TGTGCCAGCAGCCAGGTCGAGGGATACGGGGAGACCCAGTACTTC.

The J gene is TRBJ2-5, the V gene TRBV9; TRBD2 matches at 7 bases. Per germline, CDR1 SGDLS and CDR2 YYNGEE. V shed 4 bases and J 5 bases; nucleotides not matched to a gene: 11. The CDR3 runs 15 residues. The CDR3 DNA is TGTGCCAGCAGCTTTGGGGGGAGGGATTCCGAGACCCAGTACTTC. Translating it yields CASSFGGRDSETQYF.

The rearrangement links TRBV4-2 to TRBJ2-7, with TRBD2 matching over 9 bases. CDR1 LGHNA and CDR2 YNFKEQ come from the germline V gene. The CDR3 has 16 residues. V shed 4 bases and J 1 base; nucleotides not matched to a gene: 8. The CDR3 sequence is CASSLTSSGVSYEQYV. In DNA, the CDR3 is TGTGCCAGCAGCCTTACCTCTAGCGGGGTTTCCTACGAGCAGTACGTC.

CDR3 in DNA: TGTGCTAGTGGTTTGCCCAGTGGAAACACCATATATTTT. Residues: CASGLPSGNTIYF. The gene calls are TRBV12-5 and TRBJ1-3; no clear D. CDR1 and CDR2 (germline): LGHNT, FRNRAP. The V end was cut by 2 bases, the J end by 3 bases, with 5 bases between. This CDR3 is 13 amino acids long.

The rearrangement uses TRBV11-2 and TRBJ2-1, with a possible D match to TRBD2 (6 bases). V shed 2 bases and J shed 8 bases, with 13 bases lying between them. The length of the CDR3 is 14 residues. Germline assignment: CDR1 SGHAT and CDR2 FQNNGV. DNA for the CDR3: TGTGCCAGCAGCTTAAGCACGGGGGTTGATGAGCAGTTCTTC. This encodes CASSLSTGVDEQFF.

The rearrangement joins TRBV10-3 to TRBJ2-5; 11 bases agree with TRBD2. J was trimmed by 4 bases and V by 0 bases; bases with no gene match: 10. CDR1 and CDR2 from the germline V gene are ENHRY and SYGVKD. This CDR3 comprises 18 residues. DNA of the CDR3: TGTGCCATCAGTGAGTCGCAGAATAGCGGGAGGGCACGAGAGACCCAGTACTTC. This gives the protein CAISESQNSGRARETQYF.

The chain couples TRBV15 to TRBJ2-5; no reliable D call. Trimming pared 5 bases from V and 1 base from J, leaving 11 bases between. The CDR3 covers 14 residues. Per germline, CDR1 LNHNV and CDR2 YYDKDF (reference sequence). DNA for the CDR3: TGTGCCACCAGCGAAGGACGGATCCAAGAGACCCAGTACTTC. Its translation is CATSEGRIQETQYF.

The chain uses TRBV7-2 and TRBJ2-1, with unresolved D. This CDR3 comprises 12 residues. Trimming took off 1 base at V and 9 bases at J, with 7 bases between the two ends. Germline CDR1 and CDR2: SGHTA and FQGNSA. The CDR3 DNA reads TGTGCCAGCAGCTTAGGGTGGAGTGAGCAGTTCTTC. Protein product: CASSLGWSEQFF.

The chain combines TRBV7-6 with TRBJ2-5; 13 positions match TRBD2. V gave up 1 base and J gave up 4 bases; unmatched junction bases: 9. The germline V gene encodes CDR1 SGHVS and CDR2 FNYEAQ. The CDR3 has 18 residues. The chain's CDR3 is CASSLGTSGRARGETQYF. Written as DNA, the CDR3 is TGTGCCAGCAGCTTAGGAACTAGCGGGAGGGCCCGGGGAGAGACCCAGTACTTC.

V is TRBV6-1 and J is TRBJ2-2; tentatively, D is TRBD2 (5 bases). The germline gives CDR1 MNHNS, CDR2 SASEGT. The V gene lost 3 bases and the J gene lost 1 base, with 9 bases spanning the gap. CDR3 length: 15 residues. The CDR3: CASSDPGGNTGELFF. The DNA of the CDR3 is TGTGCCAGCAGTGATCCCGGAGGGAACACCGGGGAGCTGTTTTTT.

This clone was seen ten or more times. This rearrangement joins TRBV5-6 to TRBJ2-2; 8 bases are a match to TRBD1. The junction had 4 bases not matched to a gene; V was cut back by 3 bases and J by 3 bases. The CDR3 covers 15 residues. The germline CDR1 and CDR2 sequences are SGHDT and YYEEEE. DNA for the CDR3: TGTGCCAGCAGCTCGGACAGGGAGGACACCGGGGAGCTGTTTTTT. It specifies CASSSDREDTGELFF.

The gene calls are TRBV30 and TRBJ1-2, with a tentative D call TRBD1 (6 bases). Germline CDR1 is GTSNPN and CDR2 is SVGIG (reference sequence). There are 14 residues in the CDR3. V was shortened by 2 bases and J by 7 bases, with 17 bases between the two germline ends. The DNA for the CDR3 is TGTGCCTGGAGTTCTGACAGGATCGCACGTGGCTACACCTTC. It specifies CAWSSDRIARGYTF.

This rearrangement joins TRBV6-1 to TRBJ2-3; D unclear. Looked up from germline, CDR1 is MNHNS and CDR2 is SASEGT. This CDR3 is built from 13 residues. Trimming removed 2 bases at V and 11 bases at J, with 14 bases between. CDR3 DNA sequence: TGTGCCAGCAGTGAATTCGCAGCCCAGAAGCAGTATTTT. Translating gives CASSEFAAQKQYF.

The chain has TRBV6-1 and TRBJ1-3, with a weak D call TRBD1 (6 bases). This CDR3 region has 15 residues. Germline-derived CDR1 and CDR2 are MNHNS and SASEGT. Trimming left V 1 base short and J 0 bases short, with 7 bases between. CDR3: CASSEGTVSGNTIYF. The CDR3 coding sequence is TGTGCCAGCAGTGAAGGGACAGTCTCTGGAAACACCATATATTTT.

The DNA for the CDR3 is TGTGCCATCAGTGGGGGCGGGAGGGCCGATGAGCAGTTCTTC. It is translated as CAISGGGRADEQFF. The chain uses TRBV10-3 and TRBJ2-1; 9 positions agree with TRBD2. The CDR3 length is 14 residues. Germline CDR1 reads ENHRY; CDR2 reads SYGVKD. V lost 4 bases and J lost 8; bases outside the gene matches: 6.

CDR3 in DNA: TGTGCCAGCAGCATTAGCGGGGGGGTGGCATTTGAGCAGTTCTTC. Encoded protein: CASSISGGVAFEQFF. This chain joins TRBV5-4 and TRBJ2-1, with TRBD2 identical over 11 bases. CDR1 and CDR2 (germline): SGHNT, YYREEE (reference sequence). V trimming: 4 bases; J trimming: 9 bases; junction bases outside the gene matches: 9. The CDR3 is 15 residues long.

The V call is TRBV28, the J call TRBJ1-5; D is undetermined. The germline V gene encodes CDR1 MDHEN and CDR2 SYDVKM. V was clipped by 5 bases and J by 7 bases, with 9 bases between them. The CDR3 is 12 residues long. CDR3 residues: CASSLNRQPQHF. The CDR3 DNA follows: TGTGCCAGCAGTCTTAATCGACAGCCCCAGCATTTT.

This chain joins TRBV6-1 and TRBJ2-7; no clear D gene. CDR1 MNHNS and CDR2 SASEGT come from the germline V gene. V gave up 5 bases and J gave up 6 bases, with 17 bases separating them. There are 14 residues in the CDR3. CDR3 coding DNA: TGTGCCAGCAGTTTGGAGTTAAGTCTAGGCGAGCAGTACTTC. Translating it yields CASSLELSLGEQYF.

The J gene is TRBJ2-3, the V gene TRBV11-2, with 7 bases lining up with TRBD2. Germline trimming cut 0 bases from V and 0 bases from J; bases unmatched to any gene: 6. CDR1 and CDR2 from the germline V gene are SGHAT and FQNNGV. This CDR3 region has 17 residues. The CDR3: CASSLDLLAASTDTQYF. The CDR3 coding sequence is TGTGCCAGCAGCTTAGATCTGCTAGCGGCTAGCACAGATACGCAGTATTTT. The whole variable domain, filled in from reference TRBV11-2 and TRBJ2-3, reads EAGVAQSPRYKIIEKRQSVAFWCNPISGHATLYWYQQILGQGPKLLIQFQNNGVVDDSQLPKDRFSAERLKGVDSTLKIQPAKLEDSAVYLCASSLDLLAASTDTQYFGPGTRLTVL.